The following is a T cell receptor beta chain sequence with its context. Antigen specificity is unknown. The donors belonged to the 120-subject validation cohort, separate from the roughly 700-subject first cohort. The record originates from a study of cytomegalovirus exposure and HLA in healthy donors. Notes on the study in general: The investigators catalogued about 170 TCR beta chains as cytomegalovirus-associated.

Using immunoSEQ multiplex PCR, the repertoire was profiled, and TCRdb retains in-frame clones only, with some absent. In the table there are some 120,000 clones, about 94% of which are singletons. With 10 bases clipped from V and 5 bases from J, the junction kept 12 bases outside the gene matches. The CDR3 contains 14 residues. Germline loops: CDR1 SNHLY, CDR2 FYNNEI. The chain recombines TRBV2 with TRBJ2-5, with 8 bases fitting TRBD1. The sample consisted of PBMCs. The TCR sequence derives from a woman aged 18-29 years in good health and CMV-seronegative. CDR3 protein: CATSRGLMGETQYF. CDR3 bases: TGTGCCACCTCCAGGGGGCTTATGGGGGAGACCCAGTACTTC.